The 26 T cell receptor beta chains reported below all come from one sample, sequenced in a study of cytomegalovirus exposure and HLA in healthy donors. With 60 Vbeta and 13 Jbeta primers, the PCR was carried out. Sequenced by immunoSEQ multiplex PCR; TCRdb stores in-frame clones only, minus some. Of 50,000 to 65,000 clones in the sample, approximately 71% were seen once. Sequenced input: PBMCs. All receptors come from a middle-aged woman in good health and CMV-seropositive.

The chain has TRBV9 and TRBJ1-1; 8 nucleotides match TRBD1. The germline V gene encodes CDR1 SGDLS and CDR2 YYNGEE. Trimming took 3 bases from V and 1 from J; bases not matched to a gene: 2. This CDR3 comprises 14 residues. The CDR3 bases are TGTGCCAGCAGCGGGACAGGGCAGAACACTGAAGCTTTCTTT. It translates to CASSGTGQNTEAFF. Looking up the rest from reference TRBV9 and TRBJ1-1 gives the full variable domain: DSGVTQTPKHLITATGQRVTLRCSPRSGDLSVYWYQQSLDQGLQFLIQYYNGEERAKGNILERFSAQQFPDLHSELNLSSLELGDSALYFCASSGTGQNTEAFFGQGTRLTVV.

The V gene is TRBV2, the J gene TRBJ1-1, with 9 nucleotides matching TRBD1. V dropped 5 bases and J dropped 2; count of bases not matched to a gene: 6. In germline, CDR1 is SNHLY, CDR2 FYNNEI. The CDR3 consists of 15 residues. CDR3 region: CASSKTGGQNTEAFF. The CDR3 nucleotides read TGTGCCAGCAGTAAAACAGGGGGCCAAAACACTGAAGCTTTCTTT. Using reference TRBV2 and TRBJ1-1 for the parts outside the CDR3, the full variable domain is EPEVTQTPSHQVTQMGQEVILRCVPISNHLYFYWYRQILGQKVEFLVSFYNNEISEKSEIFDDQFSVERPDGSNFTLKIRSTKLEDSAMYFCASSKTGGQNTEAFFGQGTRLTVV.

The rearrangement links TRBV9 to TRBJ2-1; 13 bases map to TRBD2. CDR1 and CDR2 from the germline V gene are SGDLS and YYNGEE. Germline trimming cut 1 base from V and 0 bases from J; bases unmatched to any gene: 7. The CDR3 loop spans 19 amino acids. The CDR3 region is CASSVTTSGGLSSYNEQFF. The DNA for the CDR3 is TGTGCCAGCAGCGTAACGACTAGCGGGGGGCTGAGCTCCTACAATGAGCAGTTCTTC.

The CDR3 nucleotides read TGTGCCAGCAGCCTGAGGACAGGGGGGAGAACTGAAGCTTTCTTT. Encoded protein: CASSLRTGGRTEAFF. J is TRBJ1-1 and V is TRBV14, with TRBD1 matching 10 bases. CDR1 SGHDN and CDR2 FVKESK come from the germline V gene. The length of the CDR3 is 15 residues. The junction had 7 bases not matched to a gene; V was cut back by 4 bases and J by 5 bases. Full variable domain (missing parts from reference TRBV14 and TRBJ1-1): EAGVTQFPSHSVIEKGQTVTLRCDPISGHDNLYWYRRVMGKEIKFLLHFVKESKQDESGMPNNRFLAERTGGTYSTLKVQPAELEDSGVYFCASSLRTGGRTEAFFGQGTRLTVV.

The chain employs TRBV27 and TRBJ2-1, with TRBD2 identical over 7 bases. The CDR3 is 17 amino acids. V was pared by 4 bases and J by 6 bases, with 15 bases of the junction left unmatched. Germline CDR1 and CDR2: MNHEY and SMNVEV (reference sequence). CDR3 in amino acids: CASSSLLGGGPPNEQFF. The CDR3 DNA sequence: TGTGCCAGCAGTTCTCTCTTGGGCGGGGGACCCCCCAATGAGCAGTTCTTC.

As regards this clone: Other DNA sequences in the sample encode the same CDR3. The chain carries TRBV2 and TRBJ1-2; possibly TRBD1 for D (5 bases). In germline, CDR1 is SNHLY, CDR2 FYNNEI. Trimming pared 5 bases from V and 4 bases from J, leaving 8 bases between. The CDR3 runs 12 residues. The CDR3 nucleotides read TGTGCCAGCAGTCCCGACAGCTATGGCTACACCTTC. This translates into CASSPDSYGYTF.

The table lists this clone with a count of one. The gene calls are TRBV19 and TRBJ1-2; tentatively, D is TRBD1 (5 bases). Trimming shortened V by 7 bases and J by 5 bases, and 14 bases separated the two germline ends. The V gene's germline CDR1 is LNHDA and CDR2 SQIVND (reference sequence). The CDR3 is 13 amino acids. The CDR3 DNA sequence: TGTGCCAGTAAGCCGACAGAATTTTATGGCTACACCTTC. Translated, it gives CASKPTEFYGYTF.

The chain couples TRBV11-2 to TRBJ1-1; a weak D match, TRBD1 (6 bases). Germline values: CDR1 SGHAT, CDR2 FQNNGV. V shed 5 bases and J shed 3 bases, with 13 bases lying between them. This CDR3 is built from 14 residues. This chain's CDR3 is CASSAGTTYTEAFF. CDR3 DNA: TGTGCCAGCAGCGCCGGGACAACCTACACTGAAGCTTTCTTT. The whole variable domain, filled in from reference TRBV11-2 and TRBJ1-1, reads EAGVAQSPRYKIIEKRQSVAFWCNPISGHATLYWYQQILGQGPKLLIQFQNNGVVDDSQLPKDRFSAERLKGVDSTLKIQPAKLEDSAVYLCASSAGTTYTEAFFGQGTRLTVV.

The CDR3 loop reads CASSPPLGTPSYEQYF. For the CDR3, the DNA is TGTGCCAGCTCACCACCGCTGGGCACCCCCTCCTACGAGCAGTACTTC. This chain uses TRBV18 with TRBJ2-7, with unresolved D. The germline CDR1 and CDR2 sequences are KGHSH and LQKENI. The CDR3 is made up of 16 amino acids. V was clipped by 0 bases and J by 0 bases, with 12 bases between them.

This clone was seen a handful of times. The chain couples TRBV19 to TRBJ1-2; 10 nucleotides match TRBD1. CDR1 is LNHDA and CDR2 is SQIVND in the germline V gene (reference sequence). The trim removed 3 bases at V and 4 bases at J, leaving 8 bases unmatched. The CDR3 totals 16 residues. The DNA for the CDR3 is TGTGCCAGTAGTATGGCGACAGGGGGCTCCCTCTATGGCTACACCTTC. Translating it yields CASSMATGGSLYGYTF.

CDR3 nucleotide sequence: TGTGCCAGCACCCTACCCCGGACAGGTCCAAACAATGAGCAGTTCTTC. Amino acid sequence: CASTLPRTGPNNEQFF. V gene TRBV6-6 combines with J gene TRBJ2-1, with 7 bases lining up with TRBD1. V trimming: 7 bases; J trimming: 5 bases; junction bases outside the gene matches: 14. Per germline, CDR1 MNHNY and CDR2 SVGAGI (reference sequence). CDR3 length: 16 amino acids.

The chain joins TRBV6-1 to TRBJ2-3; no clear D gene. With 2 bases removed from V and 11 bases from J, the gap between germline ends came to 11 bases. The CDR3 spans 12 residues. Germline assignment: CDR1 MNHNS and CDR2 SASEGT. CDR3 sequence: CASSETQVRQYF. The CDR3 nucleotides are TGTGCCAGCAGTGAAACGCAGGTTAGGCAGTATTTT.

The chain joins TRBV15 to TRBJ2-7, with D maybe TRBD2 (5 bases). Germline V gene sequence: CDR1 LNHNV, CDR2 YYDKDF (reference sequence). Trimming took 0 bases from V and 7 from J, leaving 10 bases between them. The CDR3 has 13 residues. CDR3 DNA: TGTGCCACCAGCAGAGACAGGTCGGGAGAGCAGTACTTC. This translates into CATSRDRSGEQYF. Based on the CDR3 plus reference TRBV15 and TRBJ2-7, the full variable domain is DAMVIQNPRYQVTQFGKPVTLSCSQTLNHNVMYWYQQKSSQAPKLLFHYYDKDFNNEADTPDNFQSRRPNTSFCFLDIRSPGLGDTAMYLCATSRDRSGEQYFGPGTRLTVT.

This chain links TRBV7-3 with TRBJ2-2; D is possibly TRBD2 (6 bases). From germline, CDR1 is SGHTA and CDR2 FQGTGA. This CDR3 region has 15 residues. Trimming cost V 5 bases and J 4 bases, with 14 bases left between them. CDR3 sequence (DNA): TGTGCCAGCAGCCCCCTGCGGGGTGCCACCGGGGAGCTGTTTTTT. Residues: CASSPLRGATGELFF. Supplemented by reference TRBV7-3 and TRBJ2-2, the full variable domain reads GAGVSQTPSNKVTEKGKYVELRCDPISGHTALYWYRQSLGQGPEFLIYFQGTGAADDSGLPNDRFFAVRPEGSVSTLKIQRTERGDSAVYLCASSPLRGATGELFFGEGSRLTVL.

The chain employs TRBV6-6 and TRBJ1-5; 9 bases fit TRBD1. Germline trimming cut 2 bases from V and 6 bases from J; bases unmatched to any gene: 8. CDR1 is MNHNY, CDR2 SVGAGI, per germline (reference sequence). This CDR3 has 16 amino acids. The DNA of the CDR3 is TGTGCCAGCAGTTACCAAACCGGGACAGGGAGTCAGCCCCAGCATTTT. Translation gives CASSYQTGTGSQPQHF.

The rearrangement links TRBV5-1 to TRBJ2-7; 11 positions match TRBD1. Germline lookup yields CDR1 SGHRS and CDR2 YFSETQ. The J segment lost 5 bases and the V segment lost 0 bases, leaving 10 bases of the junction unmatched. This CDR3 has 17 residues. CDR3 nucleotide sequence: TGCGCCAGCAGCTTGGATGCGGGACAGGGGGTTTGGAACGAGCAGTACTTC. This codes for CASSLDAGQGVWNEQYF.

This clone appeared a single time. V and J are TRBV5-1 and TRBJ2-5; 12 bases fit TRBD2. The CDR3 sequence is 16 residues long. Germline V gene lookup returns CDR1 SGHRS and CDR2 YFSETQ. V shed 5 bases, J shed 1 base, and the junction held 6 bases outside the gene matches. CDR3 sequence: CASSSLAGGPQETQYF. CDR3 in DNA: TGCGCCAGCAGTTCCCTAGCGGGGGGGCCCCAAGAGACCCAGTACTTC. Combining the CDR3 with reference TRBV5-1 and TRBJ2-5 gives the whole variable domain KAGVTQTPRYLIKTRGQQVTLSCSPISGHRSVSWYQQTPGQGLQFLFEYFSETQRNKGNFPGRFSGRQFSNSRSEMNVSTLELGDSALYLCASSSLAGGPQETQYFGPGTRLLVL.

The chain employs TRBV5-4 and TRBJ2-7; D gene uncertain. V was shortened by 2 bases and J by 0 bases, with 6 bases between the two germline ends. Germline V gives CDR1 SGHNT, CDR2 YYREEE (reference sequence). CDR3 length equals 13 residues. CDR3 loop: CASSFTSSYEQYF. Here the CDR3 DNA reads TGTGCCAGCAGCTTCACGAGCTCCTACGAGCAGTACTTC.

The CDR3 bases are TGTGCCAGCAGCTCACAGGGGGCCGGGCAGCCCCAGCATTTT. Translating it yields CASSSQGAGQPQHF. The chain combines TRBV7-9 with TRBJ1-5, with 9 nucleotides matching TRBD1. The CDR3 runs 14 residues. Germline CDR1 and CDR2: SEHNR and FQNEAQ (reference sequence). V was pared by 4 bases and J by 7 bases, with 5 bases of the junction left unmatched.

V is TRBV19 and J is TRBJ2-3; TRBD1 agrees at 8 bases. The V segment lost 6 bases and the J segment 5 bases; nucleotides outside the gene matches: 10. The length of the CDR3 is 15 residues. Germline values: CDR1 LNHDA, CDR2 SQIVND (reference sequence). This CDR3 is CASSEGQGGIDTQYF. The CDR3 coding sequence is TGTGCCAGTAGCGAAGGACAGGGCGGAATAGATACGCAGTATTTT.

V gene TRBV7-8 combines with J gene TRBJ2-1; TRBD2 aligns across 8 bases. Germline-derived CDR1 and CDR2 are SGHVS and FQNEAQ. The CDR3 contains 15 residues. Trimming cost V 3 bases and J 8 bases; bases outside gene matches: 9. The CDR3 nucleotides read TGTGCCAGCAGCTTCCTCGGGGGGGCTGGGGATGAGCAGTTCTTC. It translates to CASSFLGGAGDEQFF.

The chain employs TRBV15 and TRBJ2-3, with 7 bases matching TRBD2. Trimming removed 8 bases from V and 3 bases from J; junction bases left unmatched: 11. This CDR3 comprises 15 residues. From germline, CDR1 is LNHNV and CDR2 YYDKDF (reference sequence). DNA of the CDR3: TGTGCCACCCGGGTGGGGGGGGTTCGGACAGATACGCAGTATTTT. Protein: CATRVGGVRTDTQYF.

The chain uses TRBV7-8 and TRBJ2-7, with no clear D. Germline assignment: CDR1 SGHVS and CDR2 FQNEAQ. CDR3 length equals 12 residues. With 2 bases removed from V and 3 bases from J, the gap between germline ends came to 5 bases. The CDR3 DNA is TGTGCCAGCAGCTTACAGGACTACGAGCAGTACTTC. Its protein product is CASSLQDYEQYF.

On this clone: A read error may produce the germline difference seen at one junction end. The chain has TRBV19 and TRBJ2-3, with D maybe TRBD2 (5 bases). CDR1 is LNHDA and CDR2 is SQIVND in the germline V gene (reference sequence). The CDR3 totals 15 residues. CDR3 in amino acids: CASSPRGAHTDMQYF. CDR3 sequence (DNA): TGTGCCAGTAGTCCCCGGGGAGCCCATACAGATATGCAGTATTTT.

This chain joins TRBV21-1 and TRBJ1-6; the table names TRBD1, a call not compared with the DNA. TRBV21-1 is termed a pseudogene. The CDR3 is 16 residues long. In DNA form, the CDR3 reads TGTGCCAGCAGCGAAACTGACAGGGCCTATAATTCATCCCTCCACTTT. Amino acid sequence: CASSETDRAYNSSLHF.

This chain links TRBV4-2 with TRBJ2-1; 9 bases align to TRBD1. This CDR3 is built from 15 residues. Germline V gives CDR1 LGHNA, CDR2 YNFKEQ. V was clipped by 0 bases and J by 5 bases; unmatched bases: 2. The CDR3 DNA follows: TGTGCCAGCAGCCAAGAGGGACAGGGACACAATGAGCAGTTCTTC. Translation gives CASSQEGQGHNEQFF.